This TCR beta chain was observed in a study of beta chain features in type 1 diabetes. As regards this clone: Antigen: not known. The same CDR3 arises from other DNA sequences in this sample as well.

Notes on the study in general: A greater similarity of naive, central memory and Treg TCRB repertoires was seen among patients than among healthy donors. Insertions were fewer and deletions more numerous at VDJ junctions in type 1 diabetes patients.

Germline V gives CDR1 SGHDT, CDR2 YYEEEE. CDR3 length equals 16 residues. V was pared by 3 bases and J by 2 bases, with 6 bases of the junction left unmatched. Sequencing targeted expressed TCRB transcripts, as all isolated RNA had been reverse transcribed. Here immunoSEQ multiplex PCR was the method, and the copy in TCRdb shows in-frame clones only, minus some. The data show about 60,000 clones, roughly three fifths seen once. This TCR derives from a woman between 18 and 29 years old in good health. The specimen was Tregs from blood. The gene calls are TRBV5-6 and TRBJ2-3, with 10 bases identical to TRBD2. The CDR3 here is CASSYLAGASTDTQYF. For the CDR3, the DNA is TGTGCCAGCAGCTACCTAGCGGGGGCCTCCACAGATACGCAGTATTTT. The variable domain in full, with the rest retrieved from reference TRBV5-6 and TRBJ2-3, is DAGVTQSPTHLIKTRGQQVTLRCSPKSGHDTVSWYQQALGQGPQFIFQYYEEEERQRGNFPDRFSGHQFPNYSSELNVNALLLGDSALYLCASSYLAGASTDTQYFGPGTRLTVL.